These T cell receptor beta chains were read from a single sample in a study of Graves' ophthalmopathy and Graves' hyperthyroidism. TCRdb analysed the multiplex PCR reads with MiXCR anew, one entry per CDR3 protein. The profile shows under 800,000 distinct CDR3 sequences, approximately 21% of them singletons. The sample consisted of peripheral blood. These receptors were taken from a woman in her late teens or twenties with stable Graves' hyperthyroidism. Some clones in this sample may be carry-over from other donors' samples. Both conserved end residues are part of each CDR3. The D gene is left open where the match is weak. The size entry is marked missing in some rows and otherwise reads once, few, many or a size class.

v_gene: TRBV10-3; j_gene: TRBJ2-5; abundance: many; d_gene: .; CDR3nt: TGTGCCATCAGTGAGTCGTGGGGGGCAGAGGAGACCCAGTACTTC; CDR3aa: CAISESWGAEETQYF
v_gene: TRBV19; j_gene: TRBJ1-1; abundance: many; d_gene: .; CDR3nt: TGTGCCAGTAGTAAGACCCTCGGACGGACAATTGAAGCTTTCTTT; CDR3aa: CASSKTLGRTIEAFF
v_gene: TRBV10-3; j_gene: TRBJ2-7; abundance: many; d_gene: .; CDR3nt: TGTGCCATCAGTGAGGCAGGGAAGCTTTACGAGCAGTACTTC; CDR3aa: CAISEAGKLYEQYF
v_gene: TRBV24-1; j_gene: TRBJ2-5; abundance: many; d_gene: .; CDR3nt: TGTGCCACCAGTGATTTAGGCAGGGACCAAGAGACCCAGTACTTC; CDR3aa: CATSDLGRDQETQYF
v_gene: TRBV6-1; j_gene: TRBJ1-1; abundance: .; d_gene: TRBD1; CDR3nt: TGTGCCAGCAGTGGGACAGGGGGCCGGGGCACTGAAGCTTGCTTT; CDR3aa: CASSGTGGRGTEACF
v_gene: TRBV9; j_gene: TRBJ1-1; abundance: many; d_gene: TRBD1; CDR3nt: TGTGCCAGCAGCGTCTCCGACAGGGGGCGAGAAGCTTTCTTT; CDR3aa: CASSVSDRGREAFF
v_gene: TRBV11-2; j_gene: TRBJ2-3; abundance: few; d_gene: TRBD1; CDR3nt: TGTGCCAGCAGCTTAGATGTGACAGGGGGCATGACAGATACGCAGTATTTT; CDR3aa: CASSLDVTGGMTDTQYF
v_gene: TRBV7-9; j_gene: TRBJ2-7; abundance: few; d_gene: .; CDR3nt: TGTGCCAGCAGCTTAGTTTCGGCCAGTTACTACGAGCAGTACTTC; CDR3aa: CASSLVSASYYEQYF
v_gene: TRBV5-1; j_gene: TRBJ1-1; abundance: once; d_gene: TRBD1; CDR3nt: TGCGCCAGCGCTATGGACAGGGGGGGCACTGAAGCTTTCTTT; CDR3aa: CASAMDRGGTEAFF
v_gene: TRBV29-1; j_gene: TRBJ1-1; abundance: many; d_gene: .; CDR3nt: TGCAGCGTCGTAAGGGCTATCGGGATCACTGAAGCTTTCTTT; CDR3aa: CSVVRAIGITEAFF
v_gene: TRBV2; j_gene: TRBJ1-5; abundance: many; d_gene: TRBD1; CDR3nt: TGTGCCAGCAGTGGGAGGACAGGGCGGGGGAGCAATCAGCCCCAGCATTTT; CDR3aa: CASSGRTGRGSNQPQHF
v_gene: TRBV12-3/TRBV12-4; j_gene: TRBJ2-7; abundance: many; d_gene: .; CDR3nt: TGTGCCAGCAGCCGGGCTGGAGGGGTGGCCTACGAGCAGTACTTC; CDR3aa: CASSRAGGVAYEQYF
v_gene: TRBV28; j_gene: TRBJ2-5; abundance: many; d_gene: .; CDR3nt: TGTGCCAGCAGTCTCAGGACTTGGTACCAAGAGACCCAGTACTTC; CDR3aa: CASSLRTWYQETQYF
v_gene: TRBV6-2/TRBV6-3; j_gene: TRBJ1-1; abundance: many; d_gene: TRBD1; CDR3nt: TGTGCCAGCAGTTACCGGGTACAGGGGGGCACTGAAGCTTTCTTT; CDR3aa: CASSYRVQGGTEAFF
v_gene: TRBV11-2; j_gene: TRBJ2-2; abundance: many; d_gene: .; CDR3nt: TGTGCCAGCAGCTTAGAGCAGCGGACCGGGGAGCTGTTTTTT; CDR3aa: CASSLEQRTGELFF
v_gene: TRBV20-1; j_gene: TRBJ1-2; abundance: many; d_gene: .; CDR3nt: TGCAGTGCTAGGAGGAGGGTGATGGGAGGCTACACCTTC; CDR3aa: CSARRRVMGGYTF
v_gene: TRBV27; j_gene: TRBJ2-7; abundance: many; d_gene: .; CDR3nt: TGTGCCAGCAGTCTCTTAGCGGATAGCTCCTACGAGCAGTACTTC; CDR3aa: CASSLLADSSYEQYF
v_gene: TRBV27; j_gene: TRBJ2-5; abundance: many; d_gene: TRBD2; CDR3nt: TGTGCCAGCAGCCCCGGGGAGGGACGAGAGACCCAGTACTTC; CDR3aa: CASSPGEGRETQYF
v_gene: TRBV4-3; j_gene: TRBJ1-2; abundance: few; d_gene: .; CDR3nt: TGCGCCAGCAGCCAAGGGCTTGCCCGGAGGGGAGATGGCTACACCTTC; CDR3aa: CASSQGLARRGDGYTF
v_gene: TRBV9; j_gene: TRBJ1-2; abundance: many; d_gene: TRBD1; CDR3nt: TGTGCCAGCAGCGTAGCAAGGACAGGGATCTATGGCTACACCTTC; CDR3aa: CASSVARTGIYGYTF
v_gene: TRBV27; j_gene: TRBJ2-5; abundance: many; d_gene: .; CDR3nt: TGTGCCAGCAGTCCGACATCGGGGGCCCAGTACTTC; CDR3aa: CASSPTSGAQYF
v_gene: TRBV9; j_gene: TRBJ2-5; abundance: .; d_gene: TRBD2; CDR3nt: TGTGCCAGCAGCGAGGGGACTAGCGGGGGAGAGACCCAGTACTTC; CDR3aa: CASSEGTSGGETQYF
v_gene: TRBV12-3/TRBV12-4; j_gene: TRBJ1-2; abundance: many; d_gene: .; CDR3nt: TGTGCCAGCAGTTTCTTACGGGTTCGACGGGATGGCTACACCTTC; CDR3aa: CASSFLRVRRDGYTF
v_gene: TRBV27; j_gene: TRBJ2-7; abundance: many; d_gene: .; CDR3nt: TGTGCCAGCAGTTTAAACCCGGGAAACTACGAGCAGTACTTC; CDR3aa: CASSLNPGNYEQYF